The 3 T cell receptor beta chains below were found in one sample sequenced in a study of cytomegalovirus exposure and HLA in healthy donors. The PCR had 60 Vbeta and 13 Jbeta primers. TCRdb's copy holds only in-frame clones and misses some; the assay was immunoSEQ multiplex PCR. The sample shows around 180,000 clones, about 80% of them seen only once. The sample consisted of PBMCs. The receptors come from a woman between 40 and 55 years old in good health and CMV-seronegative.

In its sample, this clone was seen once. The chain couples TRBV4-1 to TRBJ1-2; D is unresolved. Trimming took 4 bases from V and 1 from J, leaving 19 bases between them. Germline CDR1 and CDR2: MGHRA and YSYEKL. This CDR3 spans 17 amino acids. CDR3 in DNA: TGCGCCAGCAGCCTCGAACTCCGGGAACTTAGTAACTATGGCTACACCTTC. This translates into CASSLELRELSNYGYTF.

CDR3 sequence: CASSPSLAGASGANVLTF. The CDR3 nucleotides read TGTGCCAGCTCACCAAGCTTAGCGGGGGCCTCTGGGGCCAACGTCCTGACTTTC. This sequence joins TRBV18 and TRBJ2-6; 9 bases map to TRBD2. This CDR3 has 18 residues. Per the germline V gene, CDR1 is KGHSH and CDR2 is LQKENI. J lost 0 bases, V lost 2 bases, and 5 bases had no gene match.

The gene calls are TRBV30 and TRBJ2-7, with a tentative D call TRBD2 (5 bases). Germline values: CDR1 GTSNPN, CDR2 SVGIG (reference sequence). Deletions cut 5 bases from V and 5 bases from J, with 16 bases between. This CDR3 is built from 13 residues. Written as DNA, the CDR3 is TGTGCCTGGGATACCGGACTCCGCCACGAGCAGTACTTC. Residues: CAWDTGLRHEQYF.